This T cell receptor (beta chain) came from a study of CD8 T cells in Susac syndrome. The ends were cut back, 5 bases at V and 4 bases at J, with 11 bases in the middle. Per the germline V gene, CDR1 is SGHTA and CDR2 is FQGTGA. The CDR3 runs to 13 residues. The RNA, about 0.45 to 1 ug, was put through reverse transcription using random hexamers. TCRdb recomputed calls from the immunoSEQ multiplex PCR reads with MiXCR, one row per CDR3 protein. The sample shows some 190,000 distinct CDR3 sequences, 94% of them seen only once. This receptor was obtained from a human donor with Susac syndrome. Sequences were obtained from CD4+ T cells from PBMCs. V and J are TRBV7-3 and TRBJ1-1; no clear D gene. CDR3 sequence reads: CASSPTHGTEAFF. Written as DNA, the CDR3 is TGTGCCAGCAGCCCCACACACGGCACTGAAGCTTTCTTT.